A selection of T cell receptor beta chains follows, all from one sample in a study of response to subunit inactivated influenza vaccine. TCRdb reanalysed the RT-PCR reads using MiXCR and keeps one entry per CDR3 protein. The sample holds more than 450,000 distinct CDR3 sequences, over 9% seen once. This same sample was also taken into another study, of T cells expressing NK-cell markers.

This specimen consisted of PBMCs from blood, obtained on the day of vaccination. The receptors were gathered from a man in his fifties who received an inactivated influenza vaccine. The CDR3 runs from the conserved cysteine through the conserved F or W. The order of the fields is V gene, J gene, D gene, clone size, CDR3 protein, CDR3 DNA. The D gene is left open where the match is weak. Clone size is not always given. Where it is, it says once, few, many or a class for expanded clones.

TRBV27	TRBJ2-1	TRBD2	few	CASSNYGLALYNEQFF	TGTGCCAGCAGCAACTATGGACTAGCTCTCTACAATGAGCAGTTCTTC
TRBV20-1	TRBJ2-1	.	many	CSASRGWNNEQFF	TGCAGTGCTAGTAGGGGTTGGAACAATGAGCAGTTCTTC
TRBV12-3/TRBV12-4	TRBJ2-5	TRBD1	few	CASGDRTGFAETQYF	TGTGCCAGCGGCGATCGGACAGGGTTTGCGGAGACCCAGTACTTC
TRBV29-1	TRBJ2-3	.	many	CSVEIDFRRTDTQYF	TGCAGCGTTGAAATTGATTTCCGTCGGACAGATACGCAGTATTTT
TRBV7-2	TRBJ1-2	.	few	CASSFTYSAYGYTF	TGTGCCAGCAGCTTCACATACAGCGCCTATGGCTACACCTTC
TRBV20-1	TRBJ1-5	.	few	CSAMTRNQPQHF	TGCAGTGCTATGACACGGAATCAGCCCCAGCATTTT
TRBV3-1	TRBJ2-1	TRBD2	many	CASSYWTSGRTNEQFF	TGTGCCAGCAGCTACTGGACTAGCGGGAGAACGAATGAGCAGTTCTTC
TRBV15	TRBJ2-5	.	.	CATSRVAGAAKTQYF	TGTGCCACCAGCAGAGTGGCAGGGGCTGCGAAGACCCAGTACTTC
TRBV27	TRBJ2-1	.	.	CASSSIAATNNEQFF	TGTGCCAGCAGTTCAATAGCGGCTACTAACAATGAGCAGTTCTTC
TRBV12-3/TRBV12-4	TRBJ2-1	TRBD2	few	CASSSAGVYNEQFF	TGTGCCAGCAGTTCGGCGGGAGTCTACAATGAGCAGTTCTTC
TRBV20-1	TRBJ2-2	.	.	CSARPPRDTGELFF	TGCAGTGCTAGACCTCCCCGCGACACCGGGGAGCTGTTTTTT
TRBV7-2	TRBJ2-1	.	few	CASSPRVGAYYNEQFF	TGTGCCAGCAGCCCCCGGGTCGGGGCTTATTACAATGAGCAGTTCTTC
TRBV30	TRBJ2-3	.	few	CAWSAGTDTQYF	TGTGCCTGGAGTGCGGGGACAGATACGCAGTATTTT
TRBV20-1	TRBJ1-4	.	few	CSASGDEKLFF	TGCAGTGCTAGCGGGGATGAAAAACTGTTTTTT
TRBV7-2	TRBJ2-3	TRBD2	many	CASSLGTSGGATDTQYF	TGTGCCAGCAGCCTCGGGACTAGCGGGGGGGCCACAGATACGCAGTATTTT
TRBV29-1	TRBJ2-3	TRBD2	.	CSVSSGAITDTQYF	TGCAGCGTTTCTAGCGGGGCGATCACAGATACGCAGTATTTT
TRBV19	TRBJ1-2	TRBD1	.	CASIRDRDAYGYTF	TGTGCCAGTATTCGGGACAGGGATGCCTATGGCTACACCTTC
TRBV6-5	TRBJ2-4	TRBD2	.	CASSYRRTSGLAKNIQYF	TGTGCCAGCAGTTACAGGCGGACTAGCGGCTTAGCCAAAAACATTCAGTACTTC
TRBV29-1	TRBJ2-1	TRBD2	many	CSVLSGRSYNEQFF	TGCAGCGTTCTAAGCGGGAGGTCCTACAATGAGCAGTTCTTC
TRBV5-1	TRBJ2-5	.	.	CASSLPGQGTQYF	TGCGCCAGCAGCTTGCCAGGCCAAGGGACCCAGTACTTC
TRBV11-2	TRBJ2-7	TRBD2	.	CASSFTSGGYEQYF	TGTGCCAGCAGCTTTACTAGCGGCGGCTACGAGCAGTACTTC
TRBV5-6	TRBJ2-2	TRBD2	few	CASSLNGLAGVGELFF	TGTGCCAGCAGCCTCAACGGACTAGCGGGAGTCGGGGAGCTGTTTTTT
TRBV11-2	TRBJ2-2	TRBD2	.	CASSLNSGITGELFF	TGTGCCAGCAGCTTAAATAGCGGGATCACCGGGGAGCTGTTTTTT
TRBV3-1	TRBJ2-7	.	few	CASSQDIWAYYEQYF	TGTGCCAGCAGCCAAGATATCTGGGCCTACTACGAGCAGTACTTC
TRBV12-3/TRBV12-4	TRBJ2-4	.	many	CASSFGGTGAKNIQYF	TGTGCCAGCAGTTTTGGGGGGACGGGAGCCAAAAACATTCAGTACTTC
TRBV20-1	TRBJ2-7	.	few	CSASDSVGVEQYF	TGCAGTGCTAGTGATAGCGTGGGAGTGGAGCAGTACTTC
TRBV10-3	TRBJ1-5	.	few	CAISEGLSNQPQHF	TGTGCCATCAGTGAAGGGCTCAGCAATCAGCCCCAGCATTTT
TRBV6-2/TRBV6-3	TRBJ2-7	.	few	CASTGATSGKQYF	TGTGCCAGCACCGGGGCCACTTCGGGGAAGCAGTACTTC
TRBV10-3	TRBJ2-7	TRBD2	.	CAIRPGTSIHEQYF	TGTGCCATCAGGCCCGGGACTAGCATCCACGAGCAGTACTTC
TRBV7-2	TRBJ2-2	TRBD1	few	CASSLLGQAVGELFF	TGTGCCAGCAGCTTACTTGGACAGGCGGTCGGGGAGCTGTTTTTT
TRBV20-1	TRBJ1-5	.	.	CSALLGRSNQPQHF	TGCAGTGCTCTACTGGGACGGAGCAATCAGCCCCAGCATTTT
TRBV4-1	TRBJ2-3	TRBD2	few	CASSLPGGGAGDTQYF	TGCGCCAGCAGCCTTCCTGGCGGGGGGGCAGGTGATACGCAGTATTTT
TRBV5-1	TRBJ2-1	TRBD2	.	CASSGGSYNEQFF	TGCGCCAGCAGTGGCGGGAGCTACAATGAGCAGTTCTTC
TRBV7-6	TRBJ2-3	TRBD2	few	CASRRGLAASTDTQYF	TGTGCCAGCAGGCGGGGACTAGCGGCTAGCACAGATACGCAGTATTTT
TRBV12-3/TRBV12-4	TRBJ2-3	TRBD2	.	CASSFFPSGVADTQYF	TGTGCCAGCAGTTTTTTTCCTAGCGGGGTGGCAGATACGCAGTATTTT
TRBV27	TRBJ2-7	.	few	CASSWGRGNEQYF	TGTGCCAGCAGTTGGGGACGCGGCAACGAGCAGTACTTC
TRBV5-6	TRBJ2-3	.	.	CASSIRLVGVPDTQYF	TGTGCCAGCAGCATACGACTAGTTGGTGTCCCCGATACGCAGTATTTT
TRBV5-1	TRBJ2-1	.	many	CASSPPGSYNEQFF	TGCGCCAGCAGCCCCCCGGGTTCCTACAATGAGCAGTTCTTC
TRBV7-2	TRBJ2-7	TRBD1	many	CASSSGTGNREQYF	TGTGCCAGCAGTTCCGGGACAGGGAACCGGGAGCAGTACTTC
TRBV7-9	TRBJ2-1	TRBD1	many	CASSAPPGQPRNEQFF	TGTGCCAGCAGCGCACCCCCGGGACAGCCTCGCAATGAGCAGTTCTTC
TRBV20-1	TRBJ2-7	.	.	CSAIDGGYEQYF	TGCAGTGCTATCGACGGGGGCTACGAGCAGTACTTC
TRBV12-3/TRBV12-4	TRBJ2-2	.	few	CASRPGANTGELFF	TGTGCCAGCAGGCCGGGAGCTAACACCGGGGAGCTGTTTTTT
TRBV9	TRBJ2-1	TRBD2	.	CASSVGTSGSGITYNEQFF	TGTGCCAGCAGCGTAGGGACTAGCGGGAGTGGGATCACCTACAATGAGCAGTTCTTC
TRBV5-1	TRBJ1-1	.	many	CASSLSRENTEAFF	TGCGCCAGCAGCTTGTCTCGAGAGAACACTGAAGCTTTCTTT
TRBV14	TRBJ2-5	.	.	CASSILWGETQYF	TGTGCCAGCAGCATACTTTGGGGGGAGACCCAGTACTTC